These T cell receptor beta chains were read from a single sample in a study of T cell responses to AZD1222 COVID-19 vaccine. The table came from immunoSEQ multiplex PCR; TCRdb's copy has only in-frame clones and leaves some out. The data contain around 150,000 clones, 80% to 95% of them singletons. The sample was peripheral blood, taken on day 0 of AZD1222 vaccination. The receptors come from an adult in good health. Each CDR3 is given without its conserved first and last residue. D genes are given only for firm matches.

J | D | V | CDR3
TRBJ2-2 | . | TRBV6-5 | ASEDVTGELF
TRBJ1-6 | . | TRBV7-8 | ASSLGSGGNSPLH
TRBJ2-3 | . | TRBV7-9 | ASSRRAGSTDTQY
TRBJ2-6 | TRBD1 | TRBV7-2 | ASSPRTGVGGANVLT
TRBJ2-7 | . | TRBV2 | ASSSWGGVDEQY
TRBJ2-3 | . | TRBV18 | ASSPQAEGTDTQY
TRBJ2-1 | . | TRBV27 | ASRNLGLSSYNEQF
TRBJ2-1 | . | TRBV7-9 | ASSSLTDEQF
TRBJ2-7 | . | TRBV7-3 | ASSLSRDSYEQY
TRBJ1-5 | TRBD1 | TRBV10-1 | ASSRTGEVGNQPQH
TRBJ2-2 | . | TRBV30 | AWNVGGNTGELF